These 12 T cell receptor beta chains were sequenced from one sample in a study of immune evolution from preneoplasia to lung adenocarcinoma. Data came from immunoSEQ multiplex PCR; TCRdb stores just in-frame clones and leaves some out. The sample includes over 3,000 clones, 75% to 85% of them seen just once. Input material: FFPE invasive lung adenocarcinoma tissue. The receptors were gathered from a person aged 50-59 years with lung adenocarcinoma.

The rearrangement links TRBV5-4 to TRBJ2-5; 7 bases map to TRBD1. This CDR3 region has 14 residues. CDR1 SGHNT and CDR2 YYREEE come from the germline V gene (reference sequence). The junction had 5 bases not matched to a gene; V was cut back by 4 bases and J by 2 bases. The CDR3 DNA follows: TGTGCCAGCAGCCCGGGACAGTCACAAGAGACCCAGTACTTC. Translated, it gives CASSPGQSQETQYF.

The V gene is TRBV7-2, the J gene TRBJ1-2; D gene uncertain. V was clipped by 2 bases and J by 4 bases, with 8 bases between them. The CDR3 loop spans 13 amino acids. Per the germline V gene, CDR1 is SGHTA and CDR2 is FQGNSA. The CDR3 coding sequence is TGTGCCAGCAGCTTAAACGGCTTCTATGGCTACACCTTC. Its protein is CASSLNGFYGYTF. The full variable domain, with the rest looked up from reference TRBV7-2 and TRBJ1-2, is GAGVSQSPSNKVTEKGKDVELRCDPISGHTALYWYRQSLGQGLEFLIYFQGNSAPDKSGLPSDRFSAERTGGSVSTLTIQRTQQEDSAVYLCASSLNGFYGYTFGSGTRLTVV.

The chain has TRBV6-1 and TRBJ1-4; TRBD1 matches at 7 bases. There are 13 residues in the CDR3. V was pared by 10 bases and J by 6 bases, with 8 bases of the junction left unmatched. Germline V lookup: CDR1 MNHNS, CDR2 SASEGT. The CDR3: CAIEGQSYEKLFF. The DNA of the CDR3 is TGTGCCATCGAGGGACAGAGTTATGAAAAACTGTTTTTT.

The chain couples TRBV29-1 to TRBJ2-5; the D gene is possibly TRBD1 (6 bases). CDR1 SQVTM and CDR2 ANQGSEA come from the germline V gene. This CDR3 has 13 residues. With 2 bases removed from V and 5 bases from J, the gap between germline ends came to 12 bases. The CDR3: CSVEYQGPETQYF. The CDR3 DNA reads TGCAGCGTTGAATATCAGGGGCCGGAGACCCAGTACTTC.

This clone was detected once. Distinct nucleotide sequences in the sample also encode this CDR3. The J gene is TRBJ1-4, the V gene TRBV7-9; 7 bases fit TRBD1. This CDR3 spans 16 amino acids. V was pared by 3 bases and J by 8 bases, with 12 bases of the junction left unmatched. Germline V lookup: CDR1 SEHNR, CDR2 FQNEAQ (reference sequence). For the CDR3, the DNA is TGTGCCAGCAGCTTGAAGAGACAGGGTTTCCGAGAAAAACTGTTTTTT. Protein: CASSLKRQGFREKLFF. The complete variable domain, with remaining parts taken from reference TRBV7-9 and TRBJ1-4, reads DTGVSQNPRHKITKRGQNVTFRCDPISEHNRLYWYRQTLGQGPEFLTYFQNEAQLEKSRLLSDRFSAERPKGSFSTLEIQRTEQGDSAMYLCASSLKRQGFREKLFFGSGTQLSVL.

This chain links TRBV30 with TRBJ2-5; tentative D call: TRBD2 (7 bases). Germline-derived CDR1 and CDR2 are GTSNPN and SVGIG (reference sequence). With 6 bases removed from V and 1 base from J, the gap between germline ends came to 18 bases. There are 15 residues in the CDR3. The CDR3 DNA follows: TGTGCCTGTACCACAGGGAGGGGAGGCCAAGAGACCCAGTACTTC. It yields the protein CACTTGRGGQETQYF.

The chain uses TRBV30 and TRBJ2-7; D is possibly TRBD1 (6 bases). V lost 4 bases to trimming and J lost 0 bases, with 16 bases between them. CDR3 length: 15 amino acids. Per germline, CDR1 GTSNPN and CDR2 SVGIG (reference sequence). CDR3 DNA: TGTGCCTGGACCCTGGGGGCGGTACACTCCTACGAGCAGTACTTC. Protein sequence: CAWTLGAVHSYEQYF.

The CDR3 protein is CASSPGDYQETQYF. The CDR3 bases are TGTGCCAGCAGTCCTGGGGACTACCAAGAGACCCAGTACTTC. The chain carries TRBV28 and TRBJ2-5; perhaps TRBD2 as D (6 bases). The CDR3 has 14 amino acids. Germline V gene lookup returns CDR1 MDHEN and CDR2 SYDVKM. Deletions cut 5 bases from V and 0 bases from J, with 10 bases between.

This chain links TRBV28 with TRBJ2-7; the match to TRBD2 covers 7 bases. CDR3 length equals 15 residues. Germline CDR1 MDHEN, CDR2 SYDVKM. The trim removed 7 bases at V and 6 bases at J, leaving 15 bases unmatched. The chain's CDR3 is CASTLRDYQPPEQYF. The CDR3 nucleotides are TGTGCCAGCACACTCCGGGACTACCAGCCCCCCGAGCAGTACTTC.

J is TRBJ2-5 and V is TRBV7-9, with 11 bases lining up with TRBD2. The CDR3 extends over 14 amino acids. The germline V gene encodes CDR1 SEHNR and CDR2 FQNEAQ (reference sequence). Germline trimming cut 4 bases from V and 6 bases from J; bases unmatched to any gene: 4. The CDR3 protein is CASSSGLAEKTQYF. The CDR3 region has the DNA TGTGCCAGCAGCTCGGGACTAGCGGAGAAGACCCAGTACTTC.

J is TRBJ2-3 and V is TRBV19; D might be TRBD2 (6 bases). Looked up from germline, CDR1 is LNHDA and CDR2 is SQIVND (reference sequence). The CDR3 is made up of 14 amino acids. Trimming took 2 bases from V and 5 from J, leaving 11 bases between them. CDR3 DNA: TGTGCCAGTAGTATACGGCGGGGAGGAGATACGCAGTATTTT. Its protein product is CASSIRRGGDTQYF.

In this sample, this clone turned up once. The chain couples TRBV19 to TRBJ2-3; TRBD2 matches at 10 bases. The length of the CDR3 is 18 residues. Germline lookup yields CDR1 LNHDA and CDR2 SQIVND (reference sequence). The V gene end was trimmed by 1 base and the J gene end by 2 bases; junction bases not matched to a gene: 9. CDR3 loop: CASSIARASGGLTDTQYF. The CDR3 DNA follows: TGTGCCAGTAGTATAGCCCGGGCTAGCGGGGGACTCACAGATACGCAGTATTTT.